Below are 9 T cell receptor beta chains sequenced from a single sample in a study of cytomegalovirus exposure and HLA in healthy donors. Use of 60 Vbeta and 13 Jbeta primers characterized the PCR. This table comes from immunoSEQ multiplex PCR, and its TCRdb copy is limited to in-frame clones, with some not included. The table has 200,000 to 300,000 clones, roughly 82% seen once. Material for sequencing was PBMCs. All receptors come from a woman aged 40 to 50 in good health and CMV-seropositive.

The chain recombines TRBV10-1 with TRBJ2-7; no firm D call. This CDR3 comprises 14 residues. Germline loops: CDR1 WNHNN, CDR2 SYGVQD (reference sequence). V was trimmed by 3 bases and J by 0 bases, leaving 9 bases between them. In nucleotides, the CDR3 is TGCGCCAGCAGTGACAGGAATAGCTCCTACGAGCAGTACTTC. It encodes CASSDRNSSYEQYF.

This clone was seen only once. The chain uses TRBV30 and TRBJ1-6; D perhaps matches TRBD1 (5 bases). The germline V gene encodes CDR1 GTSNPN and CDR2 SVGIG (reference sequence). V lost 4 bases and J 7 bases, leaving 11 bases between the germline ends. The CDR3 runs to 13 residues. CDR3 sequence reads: CAWTGSGNSPLHF. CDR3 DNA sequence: TGTGCCTGGACAGGGAGCGGGAATTCACCCCTCCACTTT.

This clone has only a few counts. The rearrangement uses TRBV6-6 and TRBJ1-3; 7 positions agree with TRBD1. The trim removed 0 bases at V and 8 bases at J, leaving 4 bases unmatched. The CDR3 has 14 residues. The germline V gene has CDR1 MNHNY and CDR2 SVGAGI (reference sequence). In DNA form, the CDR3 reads TGTGCCAGCAGTTACTCGACCAGGGGGGACACCATATATTTT. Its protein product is CASSYSTRGDTIYF.

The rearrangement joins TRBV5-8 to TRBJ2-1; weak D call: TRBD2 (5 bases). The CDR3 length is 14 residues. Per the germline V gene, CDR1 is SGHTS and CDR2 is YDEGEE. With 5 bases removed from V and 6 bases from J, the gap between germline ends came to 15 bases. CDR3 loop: CASRPDYPRNEQFF. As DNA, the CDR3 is TGTGCCAGCAGGCCTGACTACCCTCGCAATGAGCAGTTCTTC.

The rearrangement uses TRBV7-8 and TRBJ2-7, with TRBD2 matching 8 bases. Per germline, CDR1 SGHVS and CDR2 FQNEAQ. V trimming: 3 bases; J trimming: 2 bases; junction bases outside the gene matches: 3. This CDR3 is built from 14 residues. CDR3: CASSFGGATYEQYF. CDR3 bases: TGTGCCAGCAGCTTCGGGGGGGCTACCTACGAGCAGTACTTC.

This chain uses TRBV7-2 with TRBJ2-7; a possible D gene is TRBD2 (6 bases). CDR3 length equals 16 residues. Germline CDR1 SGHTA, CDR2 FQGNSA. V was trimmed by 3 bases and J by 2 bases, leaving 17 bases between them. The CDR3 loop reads CASSFARERATYEQYF. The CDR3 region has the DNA TGTGCCAGCAGCTTCGCCCGCGAGCGGGCCACCTACGAGCAGTACTTC. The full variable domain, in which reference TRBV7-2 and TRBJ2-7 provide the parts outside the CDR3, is GAGVSQSPSNKVTEKGKDVELRCDPISGHTALYWYRQSLGQGLEFLIYFQGNSAPDKSGLPSDRFSAERTGGSVSTLTIQRTQQEDSAVYLCASSFARERATYEQYFGPGTRLTVT.

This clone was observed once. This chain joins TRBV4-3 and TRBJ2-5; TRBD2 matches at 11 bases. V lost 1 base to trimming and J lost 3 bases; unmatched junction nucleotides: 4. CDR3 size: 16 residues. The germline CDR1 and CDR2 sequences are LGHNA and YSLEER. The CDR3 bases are TGCGCCAGCAGCCAAGTGGCGACTAGCGGGGAAGAGACCCAGTACTTC. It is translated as CASSQVATSGEETQYF.

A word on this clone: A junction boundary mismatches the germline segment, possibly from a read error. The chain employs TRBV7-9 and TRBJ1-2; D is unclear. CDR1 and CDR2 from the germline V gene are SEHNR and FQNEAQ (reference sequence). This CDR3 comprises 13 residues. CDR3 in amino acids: CSSSLDPREGYTF. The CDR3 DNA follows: TGTTCCAGCAGCTTAGATCCCCGTGAGGGCTACACCTTC.

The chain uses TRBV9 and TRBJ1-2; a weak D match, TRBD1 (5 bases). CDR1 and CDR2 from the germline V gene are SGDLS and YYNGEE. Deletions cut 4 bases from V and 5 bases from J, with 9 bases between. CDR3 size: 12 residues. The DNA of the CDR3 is TGTGCCAGCAGCTCCAGGGTGTATGGCTACACCTTC. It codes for CASSSRVYGYTF.